This entry lists 11 T cell receptor beta chains sequenced from one sample in a study of shared clonotypes between healthy human individuals. Libraries were prepared by immunoSEQ multiplex PCR; TCRdb keeps only in-frame clonotypes and omits some of them. The sample consists of around 1.4 million clones, around 98.5% of them appearing once. The sequencing sample was made of naive CD4+ T cells sorted from blood. Subset denoted: CD45RA+ positively selected. The receptors were sampled from a young man in good health.

The gene calls are TRBV15 and TRBJ2-3; D is uncertain. The germline gives CDR1 LNHNV, CDR2 YYDKDF (reference sequence). Deletions cut 6 bases from V and 1 base from J, with 8 bases between. The CDR3 is 13 amino acids. CDR3 nucleotide sequence: TGTGCCACCAGTCCAGATGGCACAGATACGCAGTATTTT. Its protein is CATSPDGTDTQYF.

The chain recombines TRBV29-1 with TRBJ2-1; D is unresolved. Trimming shortened V by 8 bases and J by 4 bases, and 15 bases separated the two germline ends. Germline CDR1 and CDR2: SQVTM and ANQGSEA. The CDR3 is 13 amino acids. CDR3 region: CSTWKPMYNEQFF. The CDR3 nucleotides read TGCAGCACATGGAAGCCTATGTACAATGAGCAGTTCTTC.

This chain links TRBV28 with TRBJ1-2; the D is unclear. Germline values: CDR1 MDHEN, CDR2 SYDVKM. V shed 3 bases and J shed 8 bases, with 7 bases lying between them. The CDR3 has 11 amino acids. In DNA form, the CDR3 reads TGTGCCAGCAGTTTGATGGGGGGCTACACCTTC. It codes for CASSLMGGYTF.

The chain has TRBV19 and TRBJ2-7, with D unclear. Germline CDR1 reads LNHDA; CDR2 reads SQIVND (reference sequence). This CDR3 is built from 13 residues. The ends were cut back, 4 bases at V and 4 bases at J, with 11 bases in the middle. The chain's CDR3 is CASSTRLQYEQYF. CDR3 DNA: TGTGCCAGTAGTACCCGACTGCAATACGAGCAGTACTTC. Together with reference TRBV19 and TRBJ2-7, the CDR3 gives the full variable domain: DGGITQSPKYLFRKEGQNVTLSCEQNLNHDAMYWYRQDPGQGLRLIYYSQIVNDFQKGDIAEGYSVSREKKESFPLTVTSAQKNPTAFYLCASSTRLQYEQYFGPGTRLTVT.

CDR3 loop: CASTRPGAYYGYTF. In nucleotides, the CDR3 is TGTGCCAGTACCCGCCCGGGGGCTTACTATGGCTACACCTTC. The chain has TRBV19 and TRBJ1-2; perhaps TRBD1 as D (6 bases). V lost 7 bases, J lost 3 bases, and 15 bases lay in between. This CDR3 has 14 residues. The germline V gene encodes CDR1 LNHDA and CDR2 SQIVND (reference sequence).

The chain recombines TRBV29-1 with TRBJ1-4, with TRBD1 matching over 7 bases. V dropped 2 bases and J dropped 8; count of bases not matched to a gene: 11. Looked up from germline, CDR1 is SQVTM and CDR2 is ANQGSEA. The length of the CDR3 is 15 residues. The CDR3 DNA follows: TGCAGCGTTGAATTGAGCCGGACAGGAATGGAAAAACTGTTTTTT. It codes for CSVELSRTGMEKLFF.

V and J are TRBV2 and TRBJ2-6, with D perhaps matching TRBD1 or TRBD2 (5 bases each). CDR1 is SNHLY, CDR2 FYNNEI, per germline. With 8 bases removed from V and 2 bases from J, the gap between germline ends came to 7 bases. The CDR3 covers 13 residues. DNA for the CDR3: TGTGCCAGCGGGGGAGCTGGGGCCAACGTCCTGACTTTC. It is translated as CASGGAGANVLTF.

The J gene is TRBJ1-2, the V gene TRBV28, with 8 bases matching TRBD1. From germline, CDR1 is MDHEN and CDR2 SYDVKM. The CDR3 is made up of 15 amino acids. The J segment lost 4 bases and the V segment lost 7 bases, leaving 11 bases of the junction unmatched. The CDR3 DNA follows: TGTGCCAGCACCTTGCCGGGACAGGTCCGCTATGGCTACACCTTC. It encodes CASTLPGQVRYGYTF.

J is TRBJ2-1 and V is TRBV5-5, with 9 bases lining up with TRBD2. J was trimmed by 9 bases and V by 0 bases; bases with no gene match: 4. Germline-derived CDR1 and CDR2 are SGHKS and YYEKEE (reference sequence). This CDR3 is 14 amino acids long. The CDR3 is CASSLGLAESEQFF. CDR3 DNA sequence: TGTGCCAGCAGCTTGGGACTAGCGGAGAGTGAGCAGTTCTTC. The variable domain in full, completed from reference TRBV5-5 and TRBJ2-1, reads DAGVTQSPTHLIKTRGQQVTLRCSPISGHKSVSWYQQVLGQGPQFIFQYYEKEERGRGNFPDRFSARQFPNYSSELNVNALLLGDSALYLCASSLGLAESEQFFGPGTRLTVL.

This clone was observed once. The chain joins TRBV27 to TRBJ2-1; 10 bases line up with TRBD2. Unmatched junction bases numbered 8, after V lost 3 bases and J lost 9 bases. Germline CDR1 and CDR2: MNHEY and SMNVEV (reference sequence). There are 15 residues in the CDR3. The CDR3 DNA reads as TGTGCCAGCAGTTTCTACTTAGCGGGAGGTGCTGAGCAGTTCTTC. This translates into CASSFYLAGGAEQFF.

V usage is TRBV2 and J usage is TRBJ2-5; possible D gene TRBD1, 6 bases. Germline CDR1 reads SNHLY; CDR2 reads FYNNEI. Trimming left V 6 bases short and J 5 bases short, with 13 bases between. There are 13 residues in the CDR3. CDR3: CASRQGSLETQYF. The DNA for the CDR3 is TGTGCCAGCAGGCAGGGGAGTCTGGAGACCCAGTACTTC. Full variable domain (outside the CDR3, taken from reference TRBV2 and TRBJ2-5): EPEVTQTPSHQVTQMGQEVILRCVPISNHLYFYWYRQILGQKVEFLVSFYNNEISEKSEIFDDQFSVERPDGSNFTLKIRSTKLEDSAMYFCASRQGSLETQYFGPGTRLLVL.